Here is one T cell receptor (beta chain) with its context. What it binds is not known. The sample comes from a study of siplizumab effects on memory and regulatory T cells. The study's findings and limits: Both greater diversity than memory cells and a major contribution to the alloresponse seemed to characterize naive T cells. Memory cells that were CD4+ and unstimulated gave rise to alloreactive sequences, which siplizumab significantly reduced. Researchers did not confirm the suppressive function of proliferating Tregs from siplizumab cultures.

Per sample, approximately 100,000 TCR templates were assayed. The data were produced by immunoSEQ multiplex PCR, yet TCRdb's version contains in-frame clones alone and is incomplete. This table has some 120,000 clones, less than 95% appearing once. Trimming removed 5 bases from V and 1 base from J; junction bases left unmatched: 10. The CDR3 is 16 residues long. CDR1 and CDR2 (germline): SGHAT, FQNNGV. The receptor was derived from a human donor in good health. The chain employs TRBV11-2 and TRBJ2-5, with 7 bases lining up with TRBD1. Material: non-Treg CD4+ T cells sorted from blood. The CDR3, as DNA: TGTGCCAGCAGCCAAAGACAGGGTCTCGGCCAAGAGACCCAGTACTTC. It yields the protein CASSQRQGLGQETQYF.